This T cell receptor beta chain derives from a study of PD-L1 blockade in urothelial cancer. Study-wide background: Blood analysis occurred 3 weeks (second dose) and 6 weeks after treatment start.

Clones were read by immunoSEQ multiplex PCR, and TCRdb kept only the in-frame ones, dropping some. This sample has 50,000 or so clones, with around 84% found just once. The time point denotes: pretreatment peripheral blood. Germline CDR1 and CDR2: MDHEN and SYDVKM. The CDR3 extends over 15 amino acids. Trimming took off 5 bases at V and 2 bases at J, with 13 bases between the two ends. The rearrangement uses TRBV28 and TRBJ1-5, with D possibly being TRBD1 (5 bases). Sample: PBMCs, taken around atezolizumab (anti-PD-L1) treatment. The sequence derives from a man in his 60s with urothelial cancer. The CDR3, as DNA: TGTGCCAGCAGTCCGGCGTCCAGGGGCAATCAGCCCCAGCATTTT. Amino acids: CASSPASRGNQPQHF.